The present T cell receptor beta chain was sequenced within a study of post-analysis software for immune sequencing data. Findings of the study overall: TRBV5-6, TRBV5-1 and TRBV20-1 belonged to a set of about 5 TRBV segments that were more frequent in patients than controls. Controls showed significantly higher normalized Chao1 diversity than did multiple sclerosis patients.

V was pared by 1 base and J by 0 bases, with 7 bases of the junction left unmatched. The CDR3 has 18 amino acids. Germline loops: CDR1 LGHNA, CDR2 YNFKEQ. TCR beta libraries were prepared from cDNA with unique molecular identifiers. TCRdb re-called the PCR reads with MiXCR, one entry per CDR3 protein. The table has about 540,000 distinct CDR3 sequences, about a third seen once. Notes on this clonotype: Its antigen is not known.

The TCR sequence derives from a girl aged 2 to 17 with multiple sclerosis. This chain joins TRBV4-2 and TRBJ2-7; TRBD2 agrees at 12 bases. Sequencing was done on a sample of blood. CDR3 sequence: CASSQATSGGHFSYEQYF. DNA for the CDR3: TGTGCCAGCAGCCAAGCAACTAGCGGGGGGCATTTCTCCTACGAGCAGTACTTC.